This T cell receptor beta chain comes out of a study of neurological immune-mediated disorders. Concerning this clonotype itself: Its antigen is undetermined. It may be a read error: a sequence one base away is much more abundant. The missing conserved phenylalanine or tryptophan at the end of this CDR3 makes a read error likely.

Study-level results: Phylogenetic analysis grouped 18 of 34 multiple sclerosis patients' repertoires together, suggesting a possible repertoire signature.

TCRdb used MiXCR to reprocess the 5' RACE reads, holding one entry per CDR3 protein. The sample consists of tens of thousands of distinct CDR3 sequences, roughly 4% of them appearing once. Source material: PBMCs. This receptor was obtained from a man aged 25-45 years with multiple sclerosis.

This CDR3 is CASSKRDVGELFL. CDR3 nucleotide sequence: TGCGCCAGCAGCAAGCGGGACGTCGGGGAGCTGTTTTTG. The J gene is TRBJ2-2, the V gene TRBV10-2; 7 bases match TRBD2. The J segment lost 7 bases and the V segment lost 6 bases, leaving 5 bases of the junction unmatched. Germline lookup yields CDR1 WSHSY and CDR2 SAAADI. The CDR3 is 13 residues long.